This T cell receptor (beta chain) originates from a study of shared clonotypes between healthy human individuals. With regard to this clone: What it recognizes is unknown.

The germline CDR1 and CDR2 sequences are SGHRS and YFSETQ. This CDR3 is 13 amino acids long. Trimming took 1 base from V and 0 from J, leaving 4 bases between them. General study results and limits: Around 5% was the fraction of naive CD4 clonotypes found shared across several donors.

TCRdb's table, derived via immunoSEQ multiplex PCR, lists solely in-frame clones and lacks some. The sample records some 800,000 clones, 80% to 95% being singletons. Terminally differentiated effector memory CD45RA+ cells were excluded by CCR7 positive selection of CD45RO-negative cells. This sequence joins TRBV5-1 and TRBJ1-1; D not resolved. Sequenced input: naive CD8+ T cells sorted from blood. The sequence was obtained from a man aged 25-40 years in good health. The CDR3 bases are TGCGCCAGCAGCTTGAGGATGAACACTGAAGCTTTCTTT. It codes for CASSLRMNTEAFF. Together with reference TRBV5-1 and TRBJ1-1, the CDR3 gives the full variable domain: KAGVTQTPRYLIKTRGQQVTLSCSPISGHRSVSWYQQTPGQGLQFLFEYFSETQRNKGNFPGRFSGRQFSNSRSEMNVSTLELGDSALYLCASSLRMNTEAFFGQGTRLTVV.